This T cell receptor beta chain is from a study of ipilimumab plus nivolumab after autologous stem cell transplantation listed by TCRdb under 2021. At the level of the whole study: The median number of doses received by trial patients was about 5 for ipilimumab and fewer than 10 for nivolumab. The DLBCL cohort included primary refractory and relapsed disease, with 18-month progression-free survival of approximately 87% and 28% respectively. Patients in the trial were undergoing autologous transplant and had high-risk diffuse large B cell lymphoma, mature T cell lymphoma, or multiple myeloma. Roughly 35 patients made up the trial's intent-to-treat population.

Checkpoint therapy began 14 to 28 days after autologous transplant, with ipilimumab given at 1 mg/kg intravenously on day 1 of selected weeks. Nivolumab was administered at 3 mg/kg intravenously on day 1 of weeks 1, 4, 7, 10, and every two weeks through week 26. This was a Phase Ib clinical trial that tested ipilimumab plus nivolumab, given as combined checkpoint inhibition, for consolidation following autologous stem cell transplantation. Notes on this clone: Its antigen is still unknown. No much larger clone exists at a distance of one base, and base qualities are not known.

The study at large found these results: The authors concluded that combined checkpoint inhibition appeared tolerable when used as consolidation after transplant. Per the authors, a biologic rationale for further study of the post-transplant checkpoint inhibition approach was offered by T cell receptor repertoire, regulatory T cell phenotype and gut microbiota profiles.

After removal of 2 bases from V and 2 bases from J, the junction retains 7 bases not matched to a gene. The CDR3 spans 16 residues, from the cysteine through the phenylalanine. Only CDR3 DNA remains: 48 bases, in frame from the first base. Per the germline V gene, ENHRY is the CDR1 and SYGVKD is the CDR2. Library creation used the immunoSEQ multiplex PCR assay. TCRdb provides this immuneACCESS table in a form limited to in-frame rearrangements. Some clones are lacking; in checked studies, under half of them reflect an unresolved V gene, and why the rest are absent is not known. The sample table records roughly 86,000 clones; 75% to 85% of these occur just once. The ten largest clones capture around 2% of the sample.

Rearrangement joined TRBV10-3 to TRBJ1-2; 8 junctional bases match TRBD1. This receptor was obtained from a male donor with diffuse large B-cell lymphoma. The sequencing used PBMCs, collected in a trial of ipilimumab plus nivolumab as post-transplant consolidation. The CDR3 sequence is CAISEPTGGNNYGYTF. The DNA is TGTGCCATCAGTGAGCCCACAGGGGGTAACAACTATGGCTACACCTTC.